The TCR beta chain described here comes from a study of CD8+CD57+ T cells in acquired aplastic anemia. The study profiled TCR beta VDJ and CDR3 using genomic DNA as template. TCRdb re-called the reads through MiXCR, storing one row per CDR3 protein. The data contain just over 450,000 distinct CDR3 sequences, approximately 32% of them singletons. Sequenced patients had shown CD8+CD57+ cell expansion by flow cytometry. Germline V gene lookup returns CDR1 MNHNS and CDR2 SASEGT. Between the trimmed V and J ends, which lost 2 bases and 2 bases, there was a span of 10 bases. CDR3 length: 15 amino acids. This clonotype was recorded a few times.

The material sequenced was sorted CD4+, CD8+, or CD8+CD57+ T cells (not recorded which) from PBMCs. The chain recombines TRBV6-1 with TRBJ1-5, with D uncertain. This receptor was identified in a human donor with aplastic anemia. As DNA, the CDR3 is TGTGCCAGCAGTGAATCTTGGGGTGGCAATCAGCCCCAGCATTTT. It codes for CASSESWGGNQPQHF.